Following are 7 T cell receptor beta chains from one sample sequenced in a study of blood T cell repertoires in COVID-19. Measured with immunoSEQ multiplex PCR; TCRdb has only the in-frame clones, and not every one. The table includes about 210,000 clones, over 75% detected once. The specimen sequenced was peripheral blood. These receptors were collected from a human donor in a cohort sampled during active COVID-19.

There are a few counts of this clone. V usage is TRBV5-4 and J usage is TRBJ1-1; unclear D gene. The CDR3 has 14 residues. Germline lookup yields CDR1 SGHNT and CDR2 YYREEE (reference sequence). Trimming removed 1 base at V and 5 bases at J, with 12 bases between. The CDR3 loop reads CASSLPGRDTEAFF. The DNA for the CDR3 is TGTGCCAGCAGCTTGCCGGGGAGGGATACTGAAGCTTTCTTT.

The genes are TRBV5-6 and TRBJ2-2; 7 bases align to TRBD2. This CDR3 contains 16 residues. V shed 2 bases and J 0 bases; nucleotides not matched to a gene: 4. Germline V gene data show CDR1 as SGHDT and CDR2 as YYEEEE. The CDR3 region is CASSLLALANTGELFF. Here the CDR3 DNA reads TGTGCCAGCAGCTTACTAGCGCTCGCGAACACCGGGGAGCTGTTTTTT.

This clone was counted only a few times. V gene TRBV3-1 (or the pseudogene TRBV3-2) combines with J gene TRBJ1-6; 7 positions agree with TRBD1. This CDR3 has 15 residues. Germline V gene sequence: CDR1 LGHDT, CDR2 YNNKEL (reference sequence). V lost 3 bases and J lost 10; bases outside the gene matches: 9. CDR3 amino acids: CASSQVSYRGSPLHF. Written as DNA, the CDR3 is TGTGCCAGCAGCCAGGTATCCTACAGGGGATCACCCCTCCACTTT.

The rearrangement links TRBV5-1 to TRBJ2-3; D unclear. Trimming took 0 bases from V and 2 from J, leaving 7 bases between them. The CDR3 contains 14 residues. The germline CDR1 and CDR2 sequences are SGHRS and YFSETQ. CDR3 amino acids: CASSLGAFTDTQYF. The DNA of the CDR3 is TGCGCCAGCAGCTTGGGAGCCTTCACAGATACGCAGTATTTT.

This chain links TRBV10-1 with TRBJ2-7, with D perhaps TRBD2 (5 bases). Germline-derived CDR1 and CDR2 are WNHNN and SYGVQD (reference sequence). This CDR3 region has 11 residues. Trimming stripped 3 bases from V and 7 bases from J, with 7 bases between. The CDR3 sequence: CASSEPGEQYF. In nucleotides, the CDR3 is TGCGCCAGCAGTGAACCGGGAGAGCAGTACTTC.

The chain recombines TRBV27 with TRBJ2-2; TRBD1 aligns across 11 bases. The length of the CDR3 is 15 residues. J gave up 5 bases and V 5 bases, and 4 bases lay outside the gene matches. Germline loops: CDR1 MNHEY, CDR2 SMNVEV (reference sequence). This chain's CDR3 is CASSVDRGLTGELFF. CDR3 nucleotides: TGTGCCAGCAGTGTGGACAGGGGGCTAACCGGGGAGCTGTTTTTT.

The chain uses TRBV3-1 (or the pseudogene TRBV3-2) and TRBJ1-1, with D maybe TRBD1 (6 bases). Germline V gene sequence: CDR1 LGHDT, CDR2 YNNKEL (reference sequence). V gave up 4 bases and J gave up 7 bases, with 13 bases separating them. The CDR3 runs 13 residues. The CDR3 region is CASSRYRDIEAFF. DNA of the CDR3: TGTGCCAGCAGCCGATACAGGGACATTGAAGCTTTCTTT.